These T cell receptor beta chains were read from a single sample in a study of CD8+ T cells in alopecia areata. The table came from immunoSEQ multiplex PCR; TCRdb's copy has only in-frame clones and leaves some out. The sample yields approximately 150,000 clones, 67% seen once. The sample consisted of CD8+ T cells sorted from blood, taken at week 0. These receptors originate from a human donor with alopecia areata. CDR3s include the opening cysteine and the closing phenylalanine or tryptophan. Each record gives: CDR3 protein, CDR3 DNA, D gene, J gene, clone size, V gene. A D gene is named only where the DNA matches it firmly. Where a row states a size, it is once, few, many or the class of an expanded clone; other rows omit it.

CDR3 protein: CASSLKGGTDTQYF; CDR3 DNA: TGCGCCAGCAGCCTGAAGGGCGGGACAGATACGCAGTATTTT; D gene: NA; J gene: TRBJ2-3; clone size: NA; V gene: TRBV5-1
CDR3 protein: CASSPRQGSNQPQHF; CDR3 DNA: TGCGCCAGCAGCCCACGACAGGGGAGCAATCAGCCCCAGCATTTT; D gene: TRBD1; J gene: TRBJ1-5; clone size: NA; V gene: TRBV4-1
CDR3 protein: CASSPAGAQDNTEAFF; CDR3 DNA: TGTGCCAGCAGCCCCGCTGGAGCTCAGGATAACACTGAAGCTTTCTTT; D gene: NA; J gene: TRBJ1-1; clone size: few; V gene: TRBV13
CDR3 protein: CASCEGVWNQPQHF; CDR3 DNA: TGTGCCAGCTGTGAGGGCGTTTGGAATCAGCCCCAGCATTTT; D gene: NA; J gene: TRBJ1-5; clone size: once; V gene: TRBV5-6
CDR3 protein: CAWSVGDGYTF; CDR3 DNA: TGTGCCTGGAGTGTGGGGGATGGCTACACCTTC; D gene: NA; J gene: TRBJ1-2; clone size: NA; V gene: TRBV30
CDR3 protein: CASSPAGETQYF; CDR3 DNA: TGTGCCAGCAGCCCCGCAGGGGAGACCCAGTACTTC; D gene: NA; J gene: TRBJ2-5; clone size: few; V gene: TRBV27
CDR3 protein: CASSEGVSGDTQYF; CDR3 DNA: TGTGCCAGCAGTGAAGGGGTTTCGGGAGATACGCAGTATTTT; D gene: NA; J gene: TRBJ2-3; clone size: once; V gene: TRBV2
CDR3 protein: CSVEGYTGELFF; CDR3 DNA: TGCAGCGTTGAAGGATACACCGGGGAGCTGTTTTTT; D gene: NA; J gene: TRBJ2-2; clone size: few; V gene: TRBV29-1
CDR3 protein: CASSPGDEQYF; CDR3 DNA: TGTGCCAGCAGTCCCGGGGACGAGCAGTACTTC; D gene: NA; J gene: TRBJ2-7; clone size: NA; V gene: TRBV27
CDR3 protein: CASSAGQGYNEQFF; CDR3 DNA: TGTGCCAGCAGCGCGGGACAGGGGTACAATGAGCAGTTCTTC; D gene: TRBD1; J gene: TRBJ2-1; clone size: few; V gene: TRBV11-2
CDR3 protein: CASSLEQGEEKLFF; CDR3 DNA: TGCGCCAGCAGCTTGGAACAGGGAGAGGAAAAACTGTTTTTT; D gene: NA; J gene: TRBJ1-4; clone size: NA; V gene: TRBV5-1
CDR3 protein: CASSLYIASGNTIYF; CDR3 DNA: TGTGCCAGCAGCTTATATATAGCCTCTGGAAACACCATATATTTT; D gene: NA; J gene: TRBJ1-3; clone size: NA; V gene: TRBV7-9
CDR3 protein: CASSLGEGGETQYF; CDR3 DNA: TGTGCCAGCAGCTTGGGAGAGGGCGGAGAGACCCAGTACTTC; D gene: NA; J gene: TRBJ2-5; clone size: NA; V gene: TRBV13
CDR3 protein: CASSPGTGELFF; CDR3 DNA: TGTGCCAGCAGCCCAGGGACCGGGGAGCTGTTTTTT; D gene: NA; J gene: TRBJ2-2; clone size: NA; V gene: TRBV13
CDR3 protein: CATSSAVRGPPRDEQFF; CDR3 DNA: TGTGCCACCAGCAGCGCTGTCCGGGGCCCCCCGCGGGATGAGCAGTTCTTC; D gene: NA; J gene: TRBJ2-1; clone size: once; V gene: TRBV15
CDR3 protein: CASSEGSQGTSETQYF; CDR3 DNA: TGTGCCAGCAGTGAAGGGTCGCAGGGAACGTCAGAGACCCAGTACTTC; D gene: NA; J gene: TRBJ2-5; clone size: NA; V gene: TRBV2
CDR3 protein: CATSGLHRGQLFF; CDR3 DNA: TGTGCCACCAGCGGACTACATCGCGGGCAACTGTTTTTT; D gene: NA; J gene: TRBJ1-4; clone size: NA; V gene: TRBV15
CDR3 protein: CASSPGGLEAFF; CDR3 DNA: TGTGCCAGCAGCCCGGGCGGCCTTGAAGCTTTCTTT; D gene: NA; J gene: TRBJ1-1; clone size: few; V gene: TRBV5-6
CDR3 protein: CASSEALSGRSTDTQYF; CDR3 DNA: TGTGCCAGCAGTGAAGCGCTTAGCGGCCGAAGCACAGATACGCAGTATTTT; D gene: NA; J gene: TRBJ2-3; clone size: NA; V gene: TRBV2
CDR3 protein: CASSSGQWGKETQYF; CDR3 DNA: TGTGCCAGCAGCTCGGGACAGTGGGGCAAAGAGACCCAGTACTTC; D gene: TRBD1; J gene: TRBJ2-5; clone size: NA; V gene: TRBV7-7
CDR3 protein: CALPDSLGGYTF; CDR3 DNA: TGTGCCTTGCCGGACAGTCTGGGGGGCTACACCTTC; D gene: NA; J gene: TRBJ1-2; clone size: NA; V gene: TRBV30
CDR3 protein: CASSPRQGSKFNEQFF; CDR3 DNA: TGTGCCAGTAGTCCCCGACAGGGTTCTAAATTCAATGAGCAGTTCTTC; D gene: TRBD1; J gene: TRBJ2-1; clone size: many; V gene: TRBV19
CDR3 protein: CASSFGDSYNEQFF; CDR3 DNA: TGTGCCAGCAGCTTCGGAGACTCCTACAATGAGCAGTTCTTC; D gene: NA; J gene: TRBJ2-1; clone size: NA; V gene: TRBV13
CDR3 protein: CASSEGDGYTF; CDR3 DNA: TGTGCCAGCAGTGAGGGGGACGGCTACACCTTC; D gene: NA; J gene: TRBJ1-2; clone size: NA; V gene: TRBV6-5
CDR3 protein: CASSERWDTEAFF; CDR3 DNA: TGTGCCAGCAGCGAGCGGTGGGACACTGAAGCTTTCTTT; D gene: NA; J gene: TRBJ1-1; clone size: many; V gene: TRBV7-2
CDR3 protein: CASSSTPSYEQYF; CDR3 DNA: TGTGCCAGCAGTTCGACCCCTTCCTACGAGCAGTACTTC; D gene: NA; J gene: TRBJ2-7; clone size: NA; V gene: TRBV2
CDR3 protein: CASKDRDDYGYTF; CDR3 DNA: TGTGCCAGCAAAGACAGGGACGACTATGGCTACACCTTC; D gene: TRBD1; J gene: TRBJ1-2; clone size: few; V gene: TRBV7-9
CDR3 protein: CASSVGSYYEQYF; CDR3 DNA: TGTGCCAGCAGCGTAGGAAGCTATTACGAGCAGTACTTC; D gene: NA; J gene: TRBJ2-7; clone size: few; V gene: TRBV9
CDR3 protein: CASSHVGVTLEAFF; CDR3 DNA: TGTGCCAGCAGCCATGTGGGGGTAACGTTGGAAGCTTTCTTT; D gene: NA; J gene: TRBJ1-1; clone size: NA; V gene: TRBV9
CDR3 protein: CASSRMDSQETQYF; CDR3 DNA: TGTGCCAGCTCGCGGATGGACAGCCAAGAGACCCAGTACTTC; D gene: NA; J gene: TRBJ2-5; clone size: NA; V gene: TRBV27
CDR3 protein: CASIGGHRYEQYF; CDR3 DNA: TGTGCCAGCATTGGAGGACACCGCTACGAGCAGTACTTC; D gene: NA; J gene: TRBJ2-7; clone size: NA; V gene: TRBV6-5
CDR3 protein: CASRPTGARIDTQYF; CDR3 DNA: TGTGCCAGCAGGCCCACGGGGGCCCGTATAGATACGCAGTATTTT; D gene: NA; J gene: TRBJ2-3; clone size: NA; V gene: TRBV6-5
CDR3 protein: CASSPLTGTTAFF; CDR3 DNA: TGTGCCAGCAGCCCCCTAACCGGGACGACAGCTTTCTTT; D gene: NA; J gene: TRBJ1-1; clone size: NA; V gene: TRBV7-9
CDR3 protein: CASRPGQGGYGYTF; CDR3 DNA: TGTGCCAGTAGACCAGGACAGGGCGGCTATGGCTACACCTTC; D gene: TRBD1; J gene: TRBJ1-2; clone size: few; V gene: TRBV19
CDR3 protein: CASSPSMNTEAFF; CDR3 DNA: TGCGCCAGCAGCCCGTCGATGAACACTGAAGCTTTCTTT; D gene: NA; J gene: TRBJ1-1; clone size: once; V gene: TRBV4-1
CDR3 protein: CASTRTGRNTEAFF; CDR3 DNA: TGTGCCAGCACCCGGACAGGGAGAAACACTGAAGCTTTCTTT; D gene: TRBD1; J gene: TRBJ1-1; clone size: NA; V gene: TRBV27
CDR3 protein: CASSPGQGEEKLFF; CDR3 DNA: TGTGCCAGCAGCCCTGGACAGGGAGAAGAAAAACTGTTTTTT; D gene: TRBD1; J gene: TRBJ1-4; clone size: NA; V gene: TRBV7-9
CDR3 protein: CASSPAGPDYGYTF; CDR3 DNA: TGTGCCAGCAGCCCGGCAGGCCCGGACTATGGCTACACCTTC; D gene: NA; J gene: TRBJ1-2; clone size: NA; V gene: TRBV4-2
CDR3 protein: CASSLRYRVGTEAFF; CDR3 DNA: TGCGCCAGCAGCTTGCGATACAGGGTGGGGACTGAAGCTTTCTTT; D gene: NA; J gene: TRBJ1-1; clone size: NA; V gene: TRBV5-1
CDR3 protein: CSVDGYGGINEQFF; CDR3 DNA: TGCAGCGTTGATGGCTACGGGGGCATAAATGAGCAGTTCTTC; D gene: NA; J gene: TRBJ2-1; clone size: NA; V gene: TRBV29-1
CDR3 protein: CASSQEMGIDYNEQFF; CDR3 DNA: TGCGCCAGCAGCCAAGAAATGGGGATAGATTACAATGAGCAGTTCTTC; D gene: NA; J gene: TRBJ2-1; clone size: NA; V gene: TRBV4-1
CDR3 protein: CASSYLRRSSYEQYF; CDR3 DNA: TGTGCCAGCAGCTACCTAAGGAGGAGCTCCTACGAGCAGTACTTC; D gene: NA; J gene: TRBJ2-7; clone size: NA; V gene: TRBV7-8
CDR3 protein: CASSHRGGDEQFF; CDR3 DNA: TGTGCCAGCAGTCACAGGGGAGGCGATGAGCAGTTCTTC; D gene: NA; J gene: TRBJ2-1; clone size: NA; V gene: TRBV6-5
CDR3 protein: CAWSAGTGEYF; CDR3 DNA: TGTGCCTGGAGTGCTGGGACGGGAGAGTACTTC; D gene: NA; J gene: TRBJ2-4; clone size: NA; V gene: TRBV30
CDR3 protein: CASWQRSSYEQYF; CDR3 DNA: TGTGCCAGCTGGCAGCGGAGCTCCTACGAGCAGTACTTC; D gene: NA; J gene: TRBJ2-7; clone size: NA; V gene: TRBV2
CDR3 protein: CASSFRLAGDETQYF; CDR3 DNA: TGTGCCAGCAGTTTCAGGCTAGCGGGGGACGAGACCCAGTACTTC; D gene: TRBD2; J gene: TRBJ2-5; clone size: NA; V gene: TRBV25-1
CDR3 protein: CAGQGDRNTIYF; CDR3 DNA: TGTGCCGGACAGGGGGACAGAAACACCATATATTTT; D gene: TRBD1; J gene: TRBJ1-3; clone size: NA; V gene: TRBV2
CDR3 protein: CASSRGLGGVGANVLTF; CDR3 DNA: TGTGCCAGCAGCCGAGGGTTAGGAGGGGTTGGGGCCAACGTCCTGACTTTC; D gene: NA; J gene: TRBJ2-6; clone size: NA; V gene: TRBV11-2
CDR3 protein: CASSFGVPGGELFF; CDR3 DNA: TGTGCCAGCAGCTTTGGTGTGCCCGGCGGGGAGCTGTTTTTT; D gene: NA; J gene: TRBJ2-2; clone size: once; V gene: TRBV5-6
CDR3 protein: CASSVAREQFF; CDR3 DNA: TGTGCCAGCAGCGTAGCTCGGGAGCAGTTCTTC; D gene: NA; J gene: TRBJ2-1; clone size: NA; V gene: TRBV9
CDR3 protein: CASSLERWEQFF; CDR3 DNA: TGTGCCAGCAGCTTAGAGAGGTGGGAGCAGTTCTTC; D gene: NA; J gene: TRBJ2-1; clone size: NA; V gene: TRBV11-3